Listed below are T cell receptor beta chains from one sample, sequenced in a study of blood T cells in healthy people across ages. MiXCR, run by TCRdb on the 5' RACE reads, gives a single entry per CDR3 protein. Among over 1.5 million distinct CDR3 sequences, roughly 50% were seen once, and the ten largest hold 2.1%. Material for sequencing was blood. The receptors derive from a woman in her thirties or forties in good health. CDR3s include the opening cysteine and the closing phenylalanine or tryptophan. Each record gives: D gene, J gene, V gene, clone size, CDR3 protein, CDR3 DNA. The D gene is left open where the match is weak. Not every row has a clone size; where given, it reads once, few, many or a size class.

D: NA; J: TRBJ2-7; V: TRBV29-1; size: NA; CDR3: CSVRPGRYYEQYF; DNA: TGCAGCGTTCGCCCGGGCCGTTACTACGAGCAGTACTTC
D: NA; J: TRBJ1-1; V: TRBV9; size: NA; CDR3: CASSGLRNTEAFF; DNA: TGTGCCAGCAGCGGCCTTCGGAACACTGAAGCTTTCTTT
D: NA; J: TRBJ1-5; V: TRBV7-2; size: NA; CDR3: CASSGGGYQPQHF; DNA: TGTGCCAGCAGCGGGGGCGGATATCAGCCCCAGCATTTT
D: TRBD1; J: TRBJ1-2; V: TRBV12-3/TRBV12-4; size: NA; CDR3: CASRHTGQGRVYGYTF; DNA: TGTGCCAGCAGACACACGGGACAGGGAAGGGTCTATGGCTACACCTTC
D: TRBD2; J: TRBJ2-1; V: TRBV6-2/TRBV6-3; size: few; CDR3: CASSYSRTSGNEQFF; DNA: TGTGCCAGCAGTTACTCGAGGACTAGCGGCAATGAGCAGTTCTTC
D: NA; J: TRBJ1-1; V: TRBV7-3; size: NA; CDR3: CASRLNRNTEAFF; DNA: TGTGCCAGCAGACTCAACCGGAACACTGAAGCTTTCTTT
D: TRBD2; J: TRBJ2-7; V: TRBV4-2; size: NA; CDR3: CASSQDHRPSGGGYEQYF; DNA: TGTGCCAGCAGCCAAGATCACCGGCCTAGCGGGGGGGGATACGAGCAGTACTTC
D: NA; J: TRBJ2-2; V: TRBV29-1; size: NA; CDR3: CSVIGDTGELFF; DNA: TGCAGCGTTATAGGCGACACCGGGGAGCTGTTTTTT
D: NA; J: TRBJ2-2; V: TRBV28; size: few; CDR3: CASRGGRVLTGELFF; DNA: TGTGCCAGCAGGGGAGGCCGGGTGCTCACCGGGGAGCTGTTTTTT
D: NA; J: TRBJ1-2; V: TRBV6-5; size: NA; CDR3: CASSDDSANYGYTF; DNA: TGTGCCAGCAGTGACGATTCGGCTAACTATGGCTACACCTTC
D: NA; J: TRBJ2-5; V: TRBV15; size: few; CDR3: CATSRDMQAQETQYF; DNA: TGTGCCACCAGCAGAGATATGCAGGCTCAAGAGACCCAGTACTTC
D: TRBD2; J: TRBJ2-5; V: TRBV11-2; size: NA; CDR3: CASSTGTSGGMRETQYF; DNA: TGTGCCAGCAGTACCGGGACTAGCGGGGGGATGCGAGAGACCCAGTACTTC
D: NA; J: TRBJ2-5; V: TRBV14; size: few; CDR3: CASSQEFSQETQYF; DNA: TGTGCCAGCAGCCAAGAGTTTAGCCAAGAGACCCAGTACTTC
D: TRBD1; J: TRBJ1-5; V: TRBV6-1; size: NA; CDR3: CASSEAGDRLSNQPQHF; DNA: TGTGCCAGCAGTGAAGCGGGGGACAGGCTTAGCAATCAGCCCCAGCATTTT
D: NA; J: TRBJ1-4; V: TRBV27; size: NA; CDR3: CASSLEWGARVGEKLFF; DNA: TGTGCCAGCAGTTTAGAATGGGGGGCGCGAGTGGGTGAAAAACTGTTTTTT
D: NA; J: TRBJ2-5; V: TRBV5-1; size: NA; CDR3: CASSLAASVLETQYF; DNA: TGCGCCAGCAGCTTGGCCGCCAGCGTCCTAGAGACCCAGTACTTC
D: TRBD2; J: TRBJ2-3; V: TRBV9; size: NA; CDR3: CASSTSPTGGSTDTQYF; DNA: TGTGCCAGCAGCACATCCCCCACGGGGGGGAGCACAGATACGCAGTATTTT
D: NA; J: TRBJ2-7; V: TRBV4-3; size: NA; CDR3: CASSYDINEQYF; DNA: TGCGCCAGCAGCTACGACATTAATGAGCAGTACTTC
D: NA; J: TRBJ2-7; V: TRBV7-2; size: NA; CDR3: CASSSLGGAGYEQYF; DNA: TGTGCCAGCAGCTCCCTGGGCGGGGCGGGCTACGAGCAGTACTTC
D: NA; J: TRBJ1-5; V: TRBV7-9; size: NA; CDR3: CASTQRGQPQHF; DNA: TGTGCCAGCACCCAAAGGGGTCAGCCCCAGCATTTT